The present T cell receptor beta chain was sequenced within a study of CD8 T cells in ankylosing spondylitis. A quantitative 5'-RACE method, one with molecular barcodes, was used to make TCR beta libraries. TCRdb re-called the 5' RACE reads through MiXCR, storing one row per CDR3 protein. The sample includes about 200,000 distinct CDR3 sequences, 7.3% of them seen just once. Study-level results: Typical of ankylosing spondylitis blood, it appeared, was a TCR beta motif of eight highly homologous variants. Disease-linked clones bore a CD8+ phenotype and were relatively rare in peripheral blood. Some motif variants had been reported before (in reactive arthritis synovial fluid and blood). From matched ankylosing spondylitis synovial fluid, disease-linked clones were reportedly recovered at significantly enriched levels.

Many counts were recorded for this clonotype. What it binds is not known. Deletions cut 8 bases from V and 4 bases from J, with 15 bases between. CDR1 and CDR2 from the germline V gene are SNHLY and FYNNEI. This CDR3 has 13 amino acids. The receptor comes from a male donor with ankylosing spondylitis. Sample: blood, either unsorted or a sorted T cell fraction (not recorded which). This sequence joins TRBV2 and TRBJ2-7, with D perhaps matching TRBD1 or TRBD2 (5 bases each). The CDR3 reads CASRGDPLYEQYF. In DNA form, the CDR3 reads TGTGCCAGCCGAGGGGATCCTTTGTACGAGCAGTACTTC.